Shown below are 28 T cell receptor beta chains from a single sample sequenced in a study of CD8+CD57+ T cells in acquired aplastic anemia. Before being chosen for sequencing, patients had shown CD8+CD57+ cell expansion by flow cytometry. The use of genomic DNA as template underpinned the TCR beta VDJ and CDR3 profiling. TCRdb re-analysed the reads in MiXCR, keeping a single row per CDR3 protein. The table has about 160,000 distinct CDR3 sequences, 71% seen once. Material for sequencing was sorted CD4+, CD8+, or CD8+CD57+ T cells (not recorded which) from PBMCs. These receptors originate from a human donor with aplastic anemia.

The genes are TRBV9 and TRBJ1-6; possibly TRBD1 for D (5 bases). Trimming took 0 bases from V and 5 from J, leaving 9 bases between them. CDR1 is SGDLS and CDR2 is YYNGEE in the germline V gene. The CDR3 has 15 amino acids. The CDR3 here is CASSVGGADNSPLHF. For the CDR3, the DNA is TGTGCCAGCAGCGTAGGGGGCGCTGATAATTCACCCCTCCACTTT.

The chain is built from TRBV5-1 and TRBJ2-3; 10 nucleotides line up with TRBD2. The CDR3 contains 15 residues. Germline trimming cut 1 base from V and 4 bases from J; bases unmatched to any gene: 3. Germline lookup yields CDR1 SGHRS and CDR2 YFSETQ. The CDR3 nucleotides read TGCGCCAGCAGCTTGTCTAGCGGGAGTGCAGATACGCAGTATTTT. Encoded protein: CASSLSSGSADTQYF.

On this clonotype: One junction end disagrees with the germline gene, perhaps due to a read error. The V gene is TRBV11-2, the J gene TRBJ1-6, with unresolved D. This CDR3 is built from 13 residues. Germline V CDR1 and CDR2: SGHAT, FQNNGV. Written as DNA, the CDR3 is TGTGTCAGCAGCTTAGCAGGTTTTTCACCCCTCCACTTT. Translation: CVSSLAGFSPLHF.

This clonotype came up a few times. This sequence joins TRBV20-1 and TRBJ1-5; possibly TRBD1 for D (6 bases). The V end was cut by 0 bases, the J end by 4 bases, with 19 bases between. Per the germline V gene, CDR1 is DFQATT and CDR2 is SNEGSKA (reference sequence). This CDR3 spans 17 amino acids. DNA of the CDR3: TGCAGTGCTAGAGAATCCGGGACATCACGGTCGAATCAGCCCCAGCATTTT. Amino acids: CSARESGTSRSNQPQHF.

The chain has TRBV20-1 and TRBJ2-1; 11 nucleotides agree with TRBD1. The CDR3 has 15 residues. V was clipped by 3 bases and J by 10 bases; unmatched bases: 11. Germline loops: CDR1 DFQATT, CDR2 SNEGSKA (reference sequence). The CDR3 DNA is TGCAGTGCTAGGTTGGGGACAGGGGGACTAGGGGAGCAGTTCTTC. Encoded protein: CSARLGTGGLGEQFF.

This clonotype was counted once. This is likely a read error, given that the CDR3 carries no conserved phenylalanine or tryptophan at its end. The DNA is left out, because the CDR3 cannot be placed on it with certainty; the CDR3 is given as TCRdb lists it. This sequence joins TRBV20-1 and TRBJ2-1. Germline V gene data show CDR1 as DFQATT and CDR2 as SNEGSKA (reference sequence). The CDR3 spans 9 amino acids, including both terminal residues. The CDR3 protein is CSARHLLAG.

The genes are TRBV7-6 and TRBJ1-6; 9 bases map to TRBD1. Germline V gives CDR1 SGHVS, CDR2 FNYEAQ. The ends lost 1 base at V and 7 bases at J; junction bases unmatched: 8. The length of the CDR3 is 17 residues. DNA for the CDR3: TGTGCCAGCAGCTTAGTTTCCGGGACAGGGATGAATTCACCCCTCCACTTT. Translation gives CASSLVSGTGMNSPLHF. Combining the CDR3 with reference TRBV7-6 and TRBJ1-6 gives the whole variable domain GAGVSQSPRYKVTKRGQDVALRCDPISGHVSLYWYRQALGQGPEFLTYFNYEAQQDKSGLPNDRFSAERPEGSISTLTIQRTEQRDSAMYRCASSLVSGTGMNSPLHFGNGTRLTVT.

As for this clonotype: Germline is not matched at one junction end, which may reflect a read error. The genes are TRBV27 and TRBJ2-7, with D hard to call. The CDR3 runs to 14 residues. Germline loops: CDR1 MNHEY, CDR2 SMNVEV (reference sequence). The CDR3 sequence is CASSFAASSYKQYF. Written as DNA, the CDR3 is TGTGCCAGCAGTTTCGCGGCGAGCTCCTACAAGCAGTACTTC.

The V and J genes are TRBV7-2 and TRBJ1-6; D unresolved. The CDR3 contains 15 residues. The germline V and J ends were trimmed by 2 bases and 7 bases, with 12 bases remaining between them. Germline CDR1 reads SGHTA; CDR2 reads FQGNSA. The CDR3 nucleotides read TGTGCCAGCAGCTTACCGAGTTCCTGGAATTCACCCCTCCACTTT. It is translated as CASSLPSSWNSPLHF.

This chain joins TRBV5-1 and TRBJ1-1, with 10 bases matching TRBD1. After removal of 4 bases from V and 0 bases from J, the junction contained 9 bases not matched to a gene. The CDR3 is 17 residues long. Germline V CDR1 and CDR2: SGHRS, YFSETQ. CDR3 DNA: TGCGCCAGCAGCCCCCGGGGACAGGGGATCGTGAACACTGAAGCTTTCTTT. It is translated as CASSPRGQGIVNTEAFF.

This clonotype appeared a single time. The gene calls are TRBV7-9 and TRBJ1-5; TRBD1 matches 10 bases. With 4 bases clipped from V and 3 bases from J, the junction kept 3 bases outside the gene matches. Germline V gene data show CDR1 as SEHNR and CDR2 as FQNEAQ (reference sequence). This CDR3 region has 15 residues. The CDR3 sequence: CASSWGQGINQPQHF. CDR3 coding DNA: TGTGCCAGCAGCTGGGGACAGGGGATCAATCAGCCCCAGCATTTT.

V usage is TRBV24-1 and J usage is TRBJ2-3; no firm D call. Trimming shortened V by 5 bases and J by 0 bases, and 5 bases separated the two germline ends. CDR3 size: 13 residues. CDR1 and CDR2 (germline): KGHDR, SFDVKD. This CDR3 reads CATSAGSTDTQYF. The CDR3 DNA reads as TGTGCCACCAGTGCCGGTAGCACAGATACGCAGTATTTT.

The chain employs TRBV9 and TRBJ2-5; D assignment may be TRBD1 or TRBD2 (6 bases each). The CDR3 extends over 15 amino acids. The V and J ends lost 3 bases and 3 bases respectively, with 15 bases between them. Germline CDR1 SGDLS, CDR2 YYNGEE. This chain's CDR3 is CASSASGAPKETQYF. As DNA, the CDR3 is TGTGCCAGCAGCGCTTCGGGGGCCCCCAAAGAGACCCAGTACTTC.

In the case of this clonotype: Compared with germline, one end of the junction differs, possibly owing to a read error. The chain couples TRBV6-6 to TRBJ2-7; either TRBD1 or TRBD2 may supply D (6 bases each). This CDR3 spans 17 amino acids. CDR1 MNHNY and CDR2 SVGAGI come from the germline V gene (reference sequence). CDR3 DNA: TGTGCCATCAGTGAGGCCGGGGGCAGGGCGGTCTCCTACGAGCAGTACTTC. Its translation is CAISEAGGRAVSYEQYF.

V and J are TRBV24-1 and TRBJ2-2; tentative D call: TRBD2 (5 bases). From germline, CDR1 is KGHDR and CDR2 SFDVKD. The ends were cut back, 9 bases at V and 1 base at J, with 8 bases in the middle. CDR3 length equals 13 residues. CDR3 residues: CATGGQNTGELFF. In DNA form, the CDR3 reads TGTGCCACCGGCGGGCAGAACACCGGGGAGCTGTTTTTT.

The chain couples TRBV2 to TRBJ1-5, with 8 bases lining up with TRBD1. Trimming at V came to 5 bases and at J to 4 bases, leaving 10 bases not matched to a gene. The germline V gene has CDR1 SNHLY and CDR2 FYNNEI. CDR3 size: 16 residues. Here the CDR3 reads CASSQPGRTGNQPQHF. In nucleotides, the CDR3 is TGTGCCAGCAGTCAACCGGGAAGGACAGGGAATCAGCCCCAGCATTTT. Variable domain in full (rest from reference TRBV2 and TRBJ1-5): EPEVTQTPSHQVTQMGQEVILRCVPISNHLYFYWYRQILGQKVEFLVSFYNNEISEKSEIFDDQFSVERPDGSNFTLKIRSTKLEDSAMYFCASSQPGRTGNQPQHFGDGTRLSIL.

This chain joins TRBV12-3 or TRBV12-4 and TRBJ2-7; D perhaps matches TRBD1 (5 bases). Between the trimmed V and J ends, which lost 2 bases and 6 bases, there was a span of 11 bases. This CDR3 contains 13 residues. This CDR3 reads CASSLTGRGEQYF. The CDR3, as DNA: TGTGCCAGCAGTTTAACAGGCCGAGGCGAGCAGTACTTC.

The rearrangement joins TRBV19 to TRBJ2-7, with D perhaps given as TRBD1 or TRBD2 (5 bases each). V was trimmed by 4 bases and J by 4 bases, leaving 14 bases between them. The germline V gene encodes CDR1 LNHDA and CDR2 SQIVND (reference sequence). The CDR3 totals 14 residues. The CDR3 loop is CASSRAGTTYEQYF. Written as DNA, the CDR3 is TGTGCCAGTAGTAGAGCAGGGACGACGTACGAGCAGTACTTC.

The chain joins TRBV10-1 to TRBJ2-2; maybe TRBD2 (5 bases). V shed 7 bases and J shed 1 base, with 7 bases lying between them. There are 13 residues in the CDR3. Germline loops: CDR1 WNHNN, CDR2 SYGVQD (reference sequence). CDR3 amino acids: CASTRENTGELFF. CDR3 coding DNA: TGCGCCAGCACGAGGGAGAACACCGGGGAGCTGTTTTTT.

This chain links TRBV2 with TRBJ2-7; the match to TRBD2 covers 8 bases. CDR1 and CDR2 from the germline V gene are SNHLY and FYNNEI. J gave up 0 bases and V 6 bases, and 16 bases lay outside the gene matches. The CDR3 is made up of 18 amino acids. The CDR3 DNA sequence: TGTGCCAGCAGCCAAGAAATGCCAGCGGGGGAAAGCTCCTACGAGCAGTACTTC. Protein: CASSQEMPAGESSYEQYF.

The rearrangement links TRBV7-8 to TRBJ2-5, with D perhaps being TRBD1 or TRBD2 (5 bases each). V lost 6 bases and J lost 5, with 16 bases in between. CDR1 SGHVS and CDR2 FQNEAQ come from the germline V gene. The CDR3 runs 14 residues. The CDR3, as DNA: TGTGCCAGCAGTTCCATGGGGGAGAGGGAGACCCAGTACTTC. This gives the protein CASSSMGERETQYF.

V usage is TRBV15 and J usage is TRBJ2-3; TRBD2 might be the D (7 bases). CDR3 length: 15 amino acids. V was shortened by 4 bases and J by 6 bases, with 17 bases between the two germline ends. Germline V lookup: CDR1 LNHNV, CDR2 YYDKDF (reference sequence). CDR3 nucleotides: TGTGCCACCAGCATTGTCAGCGGGACATCCGATACGCAGTATTTT. This sequence encodes CATSIVSGTSDTQYF.

This clonotype was seen more than once but under ten times. The chain joins TRBV24-1 to TRBJ2-1; TRBD1 might be the D (5 bases). The CDR3 loop spans 12 amino acids. Trimming took off 6 bases at V and 6 bases at J, with 8 bases between the two ends. CDR1 KGHDR and CDR2 SFDVKD come from the germline V gene. CDR3 bases: TGTGCCACCAGTAAAGGGGCCAATGAGCAGTTCTTC. Its translation: CATSKGANEQFF.

This chain uses TRBV7-6 with TRBJ1-3; no reliable D call. Germline lookup yields CDR1 SGHVS and CDR2 FNYEAQ. Trimming shortened V by 8 bases and J by 2 bases, and 16 bases separated the two germline ends. There are 15 residues in the CDR3. The CDR3 nucleotides read TGTGCCAGCCAAGTCAGTCGGAATCCTGGAAACACCATATATTTT. Residues: CASQVSRNPGNTIYF.

The V gene is TRBV15, the J gene TRBJ2-7, with 8 bases lining up with TRBD1. The germline V gene has CDR1 LNHNV and CDR2 YYDKDF (reference sequence). V lost 3 bases and J lost 3; bases outside the gene matches: 7. This CDR3 has 15 amino acids. The chain's CDR3 is CATSRGRGLGYEQYF. CDR3 nucleotides: TGTGCCACCAGCAGGGGCAGGGGGCTGGGCTACGAGCAGTACTTC.

This clonotype appeared once. The chain combines TRBV29-1 with TRBJ2-3; D is perhaps TRBD2 (5 bases). The V gene's germline CDR1 is SQVTM and CDR2 ANQGSEA. The V end was cut by 3 bases, the J end by 2 bases, with 12 bases between. The CDR3 totals 14 residues. The CDR3 protein is CSVEGGQSTDTQYF. CDR3 bases: TGCAGCGTTGAGGGCGGGCAGTCCACAGATACGCAGTATTTT.

The rearrangement links TRBV7-9 to TRBJ1-5, with D possibly being TRBD1 (5 bases). Looked up from germline, CDR1 is SEHNR and CDR2 is FQNEAQ (reference sequence). The length of the CDR3 is 13 residues. Trimming removed 8 bases from V and 6 bases from J, with 14 bases in between. Written as DNA, the CDR3 is TGTGCCAGCGCGGGACCGTCGTTTCAGCCCCAGCATTTT. It specifies CASAGPSFQPQHF.

In its sample, this clonotype was seen once. The chain recombines TRBV19 with TRBJ1-1; D ambiguous. Germline lookup yields CDR1 LNHDA and CDR2 SQIVND (reference sequence). V lost 5 bases to trimming and J lost 0 bases, with 7 bases between them. The CDR3 covers 13 residues. The CDR3 loop is CASSFNVNTEAFF. The DNA for the CDR3 is TGTGCCAGTAGTTTCAACGTGAACACTGAAGCTTTCTTT. Filled out from reference TRBV19 and TRBJ1-1, the complete variable domain reads DGGITQSPKYLFRKEGQNVTLSCEQNLNHDAMYWYRQDPGQGLRLIYYSQIVNDFQKGDIAEGYSVSREKKESFPLTVTSAQKNPTAFYLCASSFNVNTEAFFGQGTRLTVV.